The 21 T cell receptor beta chains given below trace back to one sample, sequenced in a study of T-cell reconstitution after alpha-beta-depleted transplantation in children (dated by TCRdb to the mid-2010s). In the paper's terms, the treatment or condition label means: allogeneic hematopoietic cell transplantation with graft depleted of TCRalphabeta T cells and CD19 B cells. Receptor libraries were prepared by PCR. TCRdb lists the instrument as Illumina HiSeq 2500. To normalize quantification of the TCRbeta repertoire, the TCR libraries were built with molecular barcoding that relied on unique molecular identifiers. Clones were called with MiXCR by TCRdb after fastp trimmed the public reads at Q25, and only in-frame beta chains were retained. Rows with a matching CDR3 protein are joined into one entry that keeps the most common DNA and genes. The sample yields just over 950,000 distinct CDR3 sequences; around 30% were counted once. Over 25% of the sample comes from the top ten.

Here the sequenced sample was PBMCs, mostly from graft donor cells, taken 360 days after TCRalphabeta/CD19-depleted stem cell transplant. Receptor source: a boy under two years old who had a stem cell transplant for SCID, so the T cells may come from the graft donor.

This clonotype has only a few counts. V and J are TRBV12-3 or TRBV12-4 and TRBJ2-7, with D unresolved. CDR3 length: 12 residues. Trimming left V 4 bases short and J 9 bases short, with 13 bases between. CDR3 bases: TGTGCCAGCAGTTCCTCGATGGAGCGGCAGTACTTC. Protein product: CASSSSMERQYF.

In this sample, this clonotype turned up a few times. This chain joins TRBV7-9 and TRBJ2-7; TRBD1 or TRBD2 may be the D gene (5 bases each). Germline assignment: CDR1 SEHNR and CDR2 FQNEAQ (reference sequence). This CDR3 has 13 residues. Trimming cost V 7 bases and J 3 bases, with 13 bases left between them. CDR3 protein: CASTPVGDYEQYF. In DNA form, the CDR3 reads TGTGCCAGCACCCCGGTGGGGGACTACGAGCAGTACTTC.

The table lists this clonotype with a few counts. The V and J genes are TRBV7-7 and TRBJ2-7, with 8 bases that match TRBD1. Looked up from germline, CDR1 is SSHAT and CDR2 is FNYEAQ (reference sequence). The junction had 7 bases not matched to a gene; V was cut back by 2 bases and J by 4 bases. The CDR3 totals 15 residues. The CDR3 protein is CASSLLPGQVYEQYF. CDR3 DNA: TGTGCCAGCAGCTTATTGCCGGGACAGGTTTACGAGCAGTACTTC.

The rearrangement uses TRBV4-2 and TRBJ1-4; no reliable D call. This CDR3 region has 15 residues. Looked up from germline, CDR1 is LGHNA and CDR2 is YNFKEQ. Trimming shortened V by 5 bases and J by 10 bases, and 20 bases separated the two germline ends. CDR3 nucleotides: TGTGCCAGCAGCGAAGGATGGACTCCTGCGGGAAAACTGTTTTTT. Its translation: CASSEGWTPAGKLFF.

The chain carries TRBV30 and TRBJ2-2; a weak D match, TRBD2 (6 bases). Germline V gene data show CDR1 as GTSNPN and CDR2 as SVGIG (reference sequence). CDR3 length: 14 residues. V lost 8 bases and J 4 bases, leaving 17 bases between the germline ends. The CDR3 is CARLGLTSTGELFF. The CDR3 DNA is TGTGCCCGACTAGGACTGACGAGCACCGGGGAGCTGTTTTTT.

This clonotype was recorded a few times. The V and J genes are TRBV5-1 and TRBJ2-1, with D possibly TRBD2 on 5 matching bases. The germline CDR1 and CDR2 sequences are SGHRS and YFSETQ. The CDR3 covers 15 residues. The V end was cut by 4 bases, the J end by 7 bases, with 18 bases between. CDR3 nucleotides: TGCGCCAGCAGCAGAATACGGGATCGTGGGAATGAGCAGTTCTTC. Translated, it gives CASSRIRDRGNEQFF.

The chain joins TRBV5-1 to TRBJ1-2; D is ambiguous. Germline assignment: CDR1 SGHRS and CDR2 YFSETQ. There are 13 residues in the CDR3. The V end was cut by 5 bases, the J end by 4 bases, with 12 bases between. This chain's CDR3 is CASRSGRLYGYTF. The CDR3 DNA follows: TGCGCCAGCAGATCGGGGAGACTCTATGGCTACACCTTC.

The chain links TRBV2 to TRBJ2-1, with TRBD2 matching over 16 bases. The V gene end was trimmed by 5 bases and the J gene end by 8 bases; junction bases not matched to a gene: 12. The CDR3 runs 18 residues. Germline loops: CDR1 SNHLY, CDR2 FYNNEI. CDR3 amino acids: CASSPGLAGGRLKDEQFF. CDR3 nucleotide sequence: TGTGCCAGCAGTCCGGGACTAGCGGGGGGGCGCCTCAAGGATGAGCAGTTCTTC.

V usage is TRBV7-2 and J usage is TRBJ2-7; the D gene is possibly TRBD1 (6 bases). Germline V CDR1 and CDR2: SGHTA, FQGNSA. CDR3 length: 14 residues. The ends were cut back, 5 bases at V and 4 bases at J, with 15 bases in the middle. CDR3 residues: CASSLRDIRYEQYF. The CDR3 DNA follows: TGTGCCAGCAGCCTCCGGGACATACGTTACGAGCAGTACTTC.

This clonotype turned up a few times. V gene TRBV4-2 combines with J gene TRBJ1-2; D is perhaps TRBD1 (5 bases). V dropped 1 base and J dropped 6 bases, with 21 bases sitting between them. The CDR3 is made up of 17 amino acids. Germline V lookup: CDR1 LGHNA, CDR2 YNFKEQ. The CDR3 coding sequence is TGTGCCAGCAGCCAAGTAGCCAGGGAAACCCACACGCATGGCTACACCTTC. Translation: CASSQVARETHTHGYTF.

This clonotype was observed a handful of times. The chain uses TRBV20-1 and TRBJ2-1, with D perhaps matching TRBD1 or TRBD2 (6 bases each). V gave up 1 base and J gave up 4 bases, with 14 bases separating them. The V gene's germline CDR1 is DFQATT and CDR2 SNEGSKA (reference sequence). There are 15 residues in the CDR3. The CDR3 DNA is TGCAGTGCTAGAGTAGGGGGGCAAAAATACAATGAGCAGTTCTTC. Its translation is CSARVGGQKYNEQFF.

This clonotype turned up a few times. The V call is TRBV5-5, the J call TRBJ1-5; D may be TRBD1 (5 bases). This CDR3 spans 15 amino acids. Germline V gene lookup returns CDR1 SGHKS and CDR2 YYEKEE (reference sequence). V was cut by 3 bases and J by 4 bases, with 14 bases left in between. CDR3 bases: TGTGCCAGCAGCTCAGGGTTAGGAAGGAATCAGCCCCAGCATTTT. Translated: CASSSGLGRNQPQHF.

The genes are TRBV5-1 and TRBJ1-1, with 8 positions matching TRBD1. Germline V gene data show CDR1 as SGHRS and CDR2 as YFSETQ. The CDR3 spans 16 residues. Trimming at V came to 4 bases and at J to 3 bases, leaving 11 bases not matched to a gene. DNA of the CDR3: TGCGCCAGCAGCCCTCGGACAGGGCCGGTTGACACTGAAGCTTTCTTT. Encoded protein: CASSPRTGPVDTEAFF.

This chain uses TRBV6-5 with TRBJ1-1; D is undetermined. CDR1 and CDR2 (germline): MNHEY, SVGAGI. The CDR3 contains 15 residues. V was cut by 0 bases and J by 0 bases, with 8 bases left in between. CDR3 amino acids: CASSYSGSVNTEAFF. The CDR3 DNA reads as TGTGCCAGCAGTTACTCCGGCAGCGTGAACACTGAAGCTTTCTTT.

In its sample, this clonotype was seen a few times. The genes are TRBV4-1 and TRBJ2-7; maybe TRBD1 (6 bases). Trimming shortened V by 3 bases and J by 4 bases, and 10 bases separated the two germline ends. The CDR3 is 13 amino acids. Per germline, CDR1 MGHRA and CDR2 YSYEKL. The CDR3 spells CASSHNREYEQYF. The CDR3 DNA is TGCGCCAGCAGCCACAACAGGGAGTACGAGCAGTACTTC.

Regarding this clonotype: The junction and the germline gene differ at one end; a read error may be behind it. The V call is TRBV7-6, the J call TRBJ2-1; possibly TRBD2 for D (7 bases). Germline CDR1 reads SGHVS; CDR2 reads FNYEAQ. The CDR3 loop spans 13 amino acids. CDR3: CASSLVDRGALVF. CDR3 nucleotide sequence: TGTGCCAGCAGCTTAGTGGATCGGGGGGCCTTAGTCTTC.

This chain connects TRBV7-9 to TRBJ2-7; 7 positions agree with TRBD1. V shed 5 bases and J 4 bases; nucleotides not matched to a gene: 8. The CDR3 consists of 14 residues. Germline V gives CDR1 SEHNR, CDR2 FQNEAQ (reference sequence). The CDR3 sequence: CASSDRDRGYEQYF. As DNA, the CDR3 is TGTGCCAGCAGCGACCGGGACAGAGGATACGAGCAGTACTTC.

The V and J genes are TRBV20-1 and TRBJ2-1; 10 bases are a match to TRBD1. Germline assignment: CDR1 DFQATT and CDR2 SNEGSKA (reference sequence). V shed 3 bases and J 6 bases; nucleotides not matched to a gene: 11. This CDR3 comprises 16 residues. The CDR3 loop reads CSARAYGTGAINEQFF. DNA of the CDR3: TGCAGTGCTAGGGCCTACGGGACAGGGGCGATCAATGAGCAGTTCTTC.

This chain uses TRBV19 with TRBJ2-3; D remains unclear. The CDR3 sequence is 15 residues long. With 1 base removed from V and 3 bases from J, the gap between germline ends came to 11 bases. Germline-derived CDR1 and CDR2 are LNHDA and SQIVND (reference sequence). Here the CDR3 DNA reads TGTGCCAGTAGTATAGCTCCGGTGCTTACAGATACGCAGTATTTT. This translates into CASSIAPVLTDTQYF. The full variable domain, rest sourced from reference TRBV19 and TRBJ2-3, is DGGITQSPKYLFRKEGQNVTLSCEQNLNHDAMYWYRQDPGQGLRLIYYSQIVNDFQKGDIAEGYSVSREKKESFPLTVTSAQKNPTAFYLCASSIAPVLTDTQYFGPGTRLTVL.

The V gene is TRBV12-3 or TRBV12-4, the J gene TRBJ2-1, with 12 bases fitting TRBD2. The CDR3 length is 18 residues. V shed 2 bases and J 3 bases; nucleotides not matched to a gene: 8. CDR3 nucleotide sequence: TGTGCCAGCAGTTTATCACTAGCGGGGGGTGCGAACTACAATGAGCAGTTCTTC. Translating gives CASSLSLAGGANYNEQFF.

Only a few counts were recorded for this clonotype. V gene TRBV5-1 combines with J gene TRBJ1-1; D possibly corresponds to TRBD1 (5 bases). V was trimmed by 4 bases and J by 7 bases, leaving 17 bases between them. CDR1 and CDR2 from the germline V gene are SGHRS and YFSETQ. The CDR3 loop spans 14 amino acids. CDR3 bases: TGCGCCAGCAGCATCCAGGGAGGAGGCGGTGAAGCTTTCTTT. It translates to CASSIQGGGGEAFF.